This T cell receptor beta chain was identified during a study of PD-L1 blockade in urothelial cancer. Time point defined: pretreatment peripheral blood. Per germline, CDR1 SEHNR and CDR2 FQNEAQ (reference sequence). Trimming removed 5 bases from V and 6 bases from J, with 19 bases in between. The CDR3 consists of 15 residues. This table comes from immunoSEQ multiplex PCR, and its TCRdb copy is limited to in-frame clones, with some not included. Altogether about 93,000 clones are present, about 90% being singletons, with the ten largest covering roughly 1.6%. The genes are TRBV7-9 and TRBJ1-1; perhaps TRBD1 as D (6 bases). This TCR was sampled from a man aged 55 to 70 with urothelial cancer. Here the sequenced sample was PBMCs, taken around atezolizumab (anti-PD-L1) treatment. The CDR3 DNA is TGTGCCAGCAGCGAGTTCCAGGGGCCGGGCGCTGAAGCTTTCTTT. It specifies CASSEFQGPGAEAFF.